This entry describes one T cell receptor (beta chain). Its target is unknown. Orbital computed tomography, thyroid ultrasound, serum thyroxine and TRAb, and clinical symptoms together informed the diagnoses. The data are from a study of T cells in Graves' hyperthyroidism and ophthalmopathy. Whole-study context: Pretreatment peripheral blood was obtained at initial diagnosis. Study-level points and caveats: Most clonotypes that expanded in the thyroid above 0.001 also showed up in blood.

Amplified regions were TCR beta CDR3 sequences from RNA transcripts. The primer set for the first-round RT-PCR of the TCR CDR3 was HTBI. TCRdb reprocessed the multiplex PCR reads with MiXCR, giving one entry per CDR3 protein. In the table there are some 570,000 distinct CDR3 sequences, 14% of which are singletons. Germline values: CDR1 DFQATT, CDR2 SNEGSKA (reference sequence). V gave up 0 bases and J gave up 2 bases; unmatched junction bases: 13. The length of the CDR3 is 19 residues. Specimen: blood. This chain connects TRBV20-1 to TRBJ2-2, with 9 bases aligning to TRBD2. The TCR originated in a woman under 30 with Graves' ophthalmopathy. The CDR3 DNA follows: TGCAGTGCTAGAGATTCTAGCGCCAAGGGACTAGCAAACACCGGGGAGCTGTTTTTT. This gives the protein CSARDSSAKGLANTGELFF.